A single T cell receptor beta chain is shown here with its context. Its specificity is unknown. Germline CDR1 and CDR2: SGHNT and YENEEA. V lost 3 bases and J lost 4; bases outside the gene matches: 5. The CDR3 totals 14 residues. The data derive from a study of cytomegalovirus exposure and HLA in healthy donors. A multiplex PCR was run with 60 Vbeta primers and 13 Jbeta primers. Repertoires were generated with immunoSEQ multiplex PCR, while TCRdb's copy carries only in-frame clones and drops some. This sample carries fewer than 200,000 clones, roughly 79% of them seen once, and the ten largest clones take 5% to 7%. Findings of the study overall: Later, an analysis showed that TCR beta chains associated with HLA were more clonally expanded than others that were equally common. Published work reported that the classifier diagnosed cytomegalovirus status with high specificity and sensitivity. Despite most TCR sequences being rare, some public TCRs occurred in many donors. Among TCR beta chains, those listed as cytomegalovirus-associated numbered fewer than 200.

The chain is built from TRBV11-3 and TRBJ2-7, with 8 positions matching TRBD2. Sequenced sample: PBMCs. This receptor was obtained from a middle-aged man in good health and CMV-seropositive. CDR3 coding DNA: TGTGCCAGCAGCTTTAGCGGGATGGCTTACGAGCAGTACTTC. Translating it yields CASSFSGMAYEQYF.